Shown below are 3 T cell receptor beta chains from a single sample sequenced in a study of cytomegalovirus exposure and HLA in healthy donors. The PCR used 60 Vbeta and 13 Jbeta primers. Some clones are missing from TCRdb's copy, which holds only in-frame ones; the method was immunoSEQ multiplex PCR. The profile shows about 120,000 clones, about 80% of them singletons. The sample comprised PBMCs. The origin of the receptors is a woman aged 40 to 50 in good health and CMV-seropositive.

The chain has TRBV7-9 and TRBJ1-1, with 7 bases fitting TRBD1. The ends lost 8 bases at V and 1 base at J; junction bases unmatched: 4. The germline CDR1 and CDR2 sequences are SEHNR and FQNEAQ (reference sequence). The CDR3 runs to 13 residues. The CDR3 loop is CASSGQSNTEAFF. The CDR3, as DNA: TGTGCCAGCTCGGGACAGTCGAACACTGAAGCTTTCTTT.

The V gene is TRBV11-1, the J gene TRBJ2-7; TRBD2 might be the D (7 bases). V was shortened by 0 bases and J by 2 bases, with 11 bases between the two germline ends. Germline CDR1 SGHAT, CDR2 FQDESV (reference sequence). This CDR3 is built from 15 residues. CDR3 sequence: CASSLAMGGPYEQYF. CDR3 nucleotide sequence: TGTGCCAGCAGCTTAGCGATGGGGGGGCCCTACGAGCAGTACTTC.

The rearrangement joins TRBV6-5 to TRBJ1-1, with 10 positions matching TRBD1. The CDR3 sequence is 13 residues long. Germline V gives CDR1 MNHEY, CDR2 SVGAGI. V lost 4 bases to trimming and J lost 10 bases; unmatched junction nucleotides: 6. In nucleotides, the CDR3 is TGTGCCAGCAGTTCCGGGACAGGGGTCGGAGCTTTCTTT. It specifies CASSSGTGVGAFF.